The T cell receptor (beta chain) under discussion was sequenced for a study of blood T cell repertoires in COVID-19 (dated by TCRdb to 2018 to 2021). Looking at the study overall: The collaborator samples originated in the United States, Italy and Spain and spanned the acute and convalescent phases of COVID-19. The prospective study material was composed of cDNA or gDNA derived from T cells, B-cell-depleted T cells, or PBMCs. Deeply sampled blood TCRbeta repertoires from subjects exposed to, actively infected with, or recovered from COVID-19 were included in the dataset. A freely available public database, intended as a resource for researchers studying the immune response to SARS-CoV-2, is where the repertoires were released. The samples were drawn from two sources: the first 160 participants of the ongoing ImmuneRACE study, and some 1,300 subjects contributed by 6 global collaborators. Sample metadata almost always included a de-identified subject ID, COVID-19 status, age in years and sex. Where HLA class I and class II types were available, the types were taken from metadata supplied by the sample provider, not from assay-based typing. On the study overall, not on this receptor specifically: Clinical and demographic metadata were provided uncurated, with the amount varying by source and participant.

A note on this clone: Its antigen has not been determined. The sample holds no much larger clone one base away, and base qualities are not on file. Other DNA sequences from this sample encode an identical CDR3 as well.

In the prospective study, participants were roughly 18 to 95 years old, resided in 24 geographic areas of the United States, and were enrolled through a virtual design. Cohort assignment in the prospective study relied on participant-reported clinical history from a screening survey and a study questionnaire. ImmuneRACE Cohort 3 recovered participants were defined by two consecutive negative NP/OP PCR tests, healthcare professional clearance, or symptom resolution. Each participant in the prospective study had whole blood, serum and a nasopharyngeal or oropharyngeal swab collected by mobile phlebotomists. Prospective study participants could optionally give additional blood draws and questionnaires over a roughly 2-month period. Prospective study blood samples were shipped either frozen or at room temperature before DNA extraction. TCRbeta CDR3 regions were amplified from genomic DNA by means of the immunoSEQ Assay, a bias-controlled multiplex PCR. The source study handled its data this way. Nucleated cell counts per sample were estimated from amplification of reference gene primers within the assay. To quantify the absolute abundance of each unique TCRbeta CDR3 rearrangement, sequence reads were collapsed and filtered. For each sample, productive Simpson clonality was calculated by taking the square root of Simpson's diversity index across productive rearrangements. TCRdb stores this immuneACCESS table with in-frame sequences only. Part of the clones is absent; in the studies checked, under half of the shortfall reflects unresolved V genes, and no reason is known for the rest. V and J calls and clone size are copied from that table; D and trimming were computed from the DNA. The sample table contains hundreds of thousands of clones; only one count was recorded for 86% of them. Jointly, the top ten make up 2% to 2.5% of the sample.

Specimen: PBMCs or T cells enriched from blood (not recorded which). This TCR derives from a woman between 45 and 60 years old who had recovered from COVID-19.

The CDR3 region: CASSIRSNEQFF. The nucleotide sequence is TGTGCCAGTAGTATCCGTAGCAATGAGCAGTTCTTC. The chain couples TRBV19 to TRBJ2-1; the D gene cannot be resolved reliably. As encoded in the germline V gene (reference sequence), CDR1 is LNHDA while CDR2 is SQIVND. The CDR3 has 12 amino acids, counting the end cysteine and phenylalanine. Only the CDR3 DNA stays, 36 bases, in frame from base 1. V is cut by 3 bases and J by 6 bases, and the space between the germline ends is 6 bases.